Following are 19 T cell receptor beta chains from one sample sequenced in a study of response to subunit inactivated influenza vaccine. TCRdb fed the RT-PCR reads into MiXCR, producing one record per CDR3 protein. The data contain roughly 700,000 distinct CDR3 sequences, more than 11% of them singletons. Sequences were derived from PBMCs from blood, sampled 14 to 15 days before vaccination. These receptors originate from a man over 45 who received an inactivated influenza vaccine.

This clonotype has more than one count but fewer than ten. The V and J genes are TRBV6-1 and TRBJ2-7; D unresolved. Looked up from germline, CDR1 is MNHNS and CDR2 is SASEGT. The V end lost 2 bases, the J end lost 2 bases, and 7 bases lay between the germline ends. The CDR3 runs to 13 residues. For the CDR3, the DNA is TGTGCCAGCAGTGAACAGATGACCTACGAGCAGTACTTC. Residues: CASSEQMTYEQYF.

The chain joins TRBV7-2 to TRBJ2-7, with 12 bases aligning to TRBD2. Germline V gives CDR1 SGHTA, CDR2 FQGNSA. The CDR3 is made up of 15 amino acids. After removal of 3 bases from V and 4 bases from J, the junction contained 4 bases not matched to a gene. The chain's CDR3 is CASSFGLAGRYEQYF. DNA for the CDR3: TGTGCCAGCAGCTTTGGACTAGCGGGACGATACGAGCAGTACTTC.

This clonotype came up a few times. The CDR3 nucleotides are TGTGCCAGCACCACCCCGAGGGGGGCAGAATATAATGAAAAACTGTTTTTT. Encoded protein: CASTTPRGAEYNEKLFF. V and J are TRBV12-3 or TRBV12-4 and TRBJ1-4, with a possible D match to TRBD1 (6 bases). The CDR3 sequence is 17 residues long. V lost 7 bases to trimming and J lost 4 bases, with 22 bases between them.

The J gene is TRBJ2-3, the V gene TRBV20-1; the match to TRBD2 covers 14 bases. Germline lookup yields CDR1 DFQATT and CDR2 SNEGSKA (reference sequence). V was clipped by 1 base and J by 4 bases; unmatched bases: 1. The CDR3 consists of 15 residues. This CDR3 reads CSARGLAGGADTQYF. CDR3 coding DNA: TGCAGTGCTAGAGGACTAGCGGGGGGGGCAGATACGCAGTATTTT.

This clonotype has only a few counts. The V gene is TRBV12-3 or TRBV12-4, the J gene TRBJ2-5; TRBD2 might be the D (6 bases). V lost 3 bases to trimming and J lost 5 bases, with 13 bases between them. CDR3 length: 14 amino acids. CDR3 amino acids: CASSFPGDGETQYF. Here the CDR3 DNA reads TGTGCCAGCAGTTTCCCGGGGGATGGCGAGACCCAGTACTTC.

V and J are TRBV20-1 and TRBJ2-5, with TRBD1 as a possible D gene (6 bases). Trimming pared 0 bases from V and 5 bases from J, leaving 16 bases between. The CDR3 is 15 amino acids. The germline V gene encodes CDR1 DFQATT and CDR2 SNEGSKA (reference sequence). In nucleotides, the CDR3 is TGCAGTGCTAGAGACCTAAAACAGGGTTTGGAGACCCAGTACTTC. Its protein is CSARDLKQGLETQYF.

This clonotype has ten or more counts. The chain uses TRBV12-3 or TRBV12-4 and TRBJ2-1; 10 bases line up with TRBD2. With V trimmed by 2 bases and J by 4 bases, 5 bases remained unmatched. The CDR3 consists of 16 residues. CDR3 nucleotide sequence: TGTGCCAGCAGTTTAATGGCTAGCGGGGGATACAATGAGCAGTTCTTC. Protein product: CASSLMASGGYNEQFF.

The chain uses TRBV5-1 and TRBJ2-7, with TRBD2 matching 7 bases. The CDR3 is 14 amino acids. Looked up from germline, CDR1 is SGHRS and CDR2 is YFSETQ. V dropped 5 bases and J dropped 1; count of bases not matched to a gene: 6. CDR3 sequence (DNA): TGCGCCAGCAGGCCGGGCGGGGGATCCTACGAGCAGTACTTC. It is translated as CASRPGGGSYEQYF.

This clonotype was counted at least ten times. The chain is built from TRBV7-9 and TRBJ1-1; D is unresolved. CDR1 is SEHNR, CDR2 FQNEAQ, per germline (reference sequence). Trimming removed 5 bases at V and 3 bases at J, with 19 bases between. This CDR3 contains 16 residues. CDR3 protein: CASSPRLLSTDTEAFF. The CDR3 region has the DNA TGTGCCAGCAGCCCCCGTTTGTTGTCCACGGACACTGAAGCTTTCTTT.

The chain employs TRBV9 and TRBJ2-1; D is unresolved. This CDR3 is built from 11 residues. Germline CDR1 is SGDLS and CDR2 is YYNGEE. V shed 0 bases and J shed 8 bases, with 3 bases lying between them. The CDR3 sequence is CASSVGDEQFF. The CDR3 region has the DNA TGTGCCAGCAGCGTAGGTGATGAGCAGTTCTTC.

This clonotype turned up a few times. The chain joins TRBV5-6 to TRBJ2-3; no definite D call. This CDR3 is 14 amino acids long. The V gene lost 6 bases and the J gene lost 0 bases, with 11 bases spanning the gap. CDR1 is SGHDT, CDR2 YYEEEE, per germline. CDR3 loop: CASNPLHSTDTQYF. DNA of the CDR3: TGTGCCAGCAATCCTCTTCATAGCACAGATACGCAGTATTTT.

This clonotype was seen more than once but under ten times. This chain's CDR3 is CASSSYSGTEAFF. The CDR3 DNA follows: TGTGCCAGCAGCTCTTATTCGGGTACTGAAGCTTTCTTT. The J gene is TRBJ1-1, the V gene TRBV7-9; D ambiguous. V shed 4 bases and J shed 5 bases, with 11 bases lying between them. CDR1 and CDR2 (germline): SEHNR, FQNEAQ (reference sequence). This CDR3 region has 13 residues.

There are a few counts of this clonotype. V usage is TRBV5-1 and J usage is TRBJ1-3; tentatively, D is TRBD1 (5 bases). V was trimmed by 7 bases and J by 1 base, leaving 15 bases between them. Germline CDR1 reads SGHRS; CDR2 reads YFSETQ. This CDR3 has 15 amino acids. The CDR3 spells CASAHRGTSGNTIYF. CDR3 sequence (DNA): TGCGCCAGCGCCCACCGAGGGACGTCTGGAAACACCATATATTTT.

The CDR3 nucleotides are TGCGCCAGCAGCTCTTGGACAGGTTTGCGCAATCAGCCCCAGCATTTT. Its translation: CASSSWTGLRNQPQHF. The chain combines TRBV4-1 with TRBJ1-5; 7 bases line up with TRBD1. Trimming at V came to 5 bases and at J to 2 bases, leaving 9 bases not matched to a gene. This CDR3 comprises 16 residues. Germline loops: CDR1 MGHRA, CDR2 YSYEKL.

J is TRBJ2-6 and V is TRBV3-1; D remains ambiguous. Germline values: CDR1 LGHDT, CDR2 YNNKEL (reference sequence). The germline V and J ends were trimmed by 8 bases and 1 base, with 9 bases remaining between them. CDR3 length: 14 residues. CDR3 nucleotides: TGTGCCAGCGCCATCAGGTCTGGGGCCAACGTCCTGACTTTC. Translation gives CASAIRSGANVLTF.

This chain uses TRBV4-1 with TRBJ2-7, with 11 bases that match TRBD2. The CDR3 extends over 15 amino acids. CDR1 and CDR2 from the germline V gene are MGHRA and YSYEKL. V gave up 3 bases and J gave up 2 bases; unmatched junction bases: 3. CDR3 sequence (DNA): TGCGCCAGCAGCCACCCGACTAGCGGGGCCTACGAGCAGTACTTC. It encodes CASSHPTSGAYEQYF.

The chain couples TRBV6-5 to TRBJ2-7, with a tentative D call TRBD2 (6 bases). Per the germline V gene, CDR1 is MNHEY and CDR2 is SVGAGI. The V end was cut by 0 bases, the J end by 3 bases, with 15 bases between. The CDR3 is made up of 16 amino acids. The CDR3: CASSYSAVGGNYEQYF. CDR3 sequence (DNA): TGTGCCAGCAGTTACTCCGCGGTTGGGGGGAACTACGAGCAGTACTTC.

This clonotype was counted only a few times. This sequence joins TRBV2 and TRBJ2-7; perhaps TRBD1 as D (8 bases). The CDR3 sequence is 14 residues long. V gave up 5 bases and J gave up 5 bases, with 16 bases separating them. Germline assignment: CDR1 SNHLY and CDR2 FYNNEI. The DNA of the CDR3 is TGTGCCAGCAGTCAGACAGGGGAGGGAAACGAGCAGTACTTC. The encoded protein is CASSQTGEGNEQYF.

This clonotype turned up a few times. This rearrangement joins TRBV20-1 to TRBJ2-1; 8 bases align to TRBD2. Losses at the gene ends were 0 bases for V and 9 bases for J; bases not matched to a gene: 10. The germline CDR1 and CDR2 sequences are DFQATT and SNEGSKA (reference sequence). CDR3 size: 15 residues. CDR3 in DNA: TGCAGTGCTAGAGATAGTGGCGGGAGGTTGTCTGAGCAGTTCTTC. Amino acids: CSARDSGGRLSEQFF.